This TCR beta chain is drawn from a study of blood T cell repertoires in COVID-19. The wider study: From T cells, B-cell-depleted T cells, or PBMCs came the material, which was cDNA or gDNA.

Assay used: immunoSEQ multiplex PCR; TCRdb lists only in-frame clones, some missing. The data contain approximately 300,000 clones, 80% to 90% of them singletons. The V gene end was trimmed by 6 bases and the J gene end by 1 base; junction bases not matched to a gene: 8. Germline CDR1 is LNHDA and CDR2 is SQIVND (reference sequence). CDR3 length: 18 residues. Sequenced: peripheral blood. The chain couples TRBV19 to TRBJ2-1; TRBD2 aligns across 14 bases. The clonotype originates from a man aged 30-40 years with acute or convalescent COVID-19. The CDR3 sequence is CASSPGLAGGYSYNEQFF. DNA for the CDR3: TGTGCCAGTAGCCCAGGACTAGCGGGGGGATATTCCTACAATGAGCAGTTCTTC.